Included here is one T cell receptor beta chain sequence, with context. This sample is part of a study of cytomegalovirus exposure and HLA in healthy donors. Primers for the PCR totalled 60 Vbeta and 13 Jbeta. The authors' processing: In a later analysis, around 10 million of approximately 80 million unique beta chains occurred in at least two donors. Data came from immunoSEQ multiplex PCR; TCRdb stores just in-frame clones and leaves some out. The D gene and trimming were derived from the DNA, and the V and J assignments and clone size from that table. The profile shows some 91,000 clones, roughly 80% of them singletons. Nominally healthy donors were sampled, though unrecorded immune exposures were likely. The material sequenced was PBMCs. This TCR was recovered from a man aged 35-49 years in good health and CMV-seronegative.

The DNA of the CDR3 is TGTGCCAGCAGGACAGGGTCAAACACCGGGGAGCTGTTTTTT. It specifies CASRTGSNTGELFF. The V call is TRBV2, the J call TRBJ2-2; 7 bases are shared with TRBD1. J was trimmed by 2 bases and V by 6 bases; bases with no gene match: 3. The CDR3 length is 14 residues. Germline-derived CDR1 and CDR2 are SNHLY and FYNNEI.